The T cell receptor beta chain under discussion was sequenced for a study of OX40 agonist ivuxolimab in advanced cancers. As for the study in general: The study treated patients with ivuxolimab, an agonistic anti-OX40 (CD134) antibody. Prior anti-PD-1, anti-PD-L1 or anti-CTLA-4 therapy did not bar entry, and approximately 40% had some. Regarding the study as a whole: The authors also found low normalized T-cell clonal expansion in some nonresponders. Clonal expansion was seen in CD4+ and CD8+ blood T cells by week 6 at 0.1 to 3.0 mg/kg.

Sequencing used immunoSEQ multiplex PCR; TCRdb keeps in-frame clones, though not all of them. The data show 30,000 to 45,000 clones, approximately 82% seen once. Germline CDR1 is SGHNT and CDR2 is YYREEE (reference sequence). J was trimmed by 10 bases and V by 3 bases; bases with no gene match: 9. The CDR3 loop spans 13 amino acids. In this sample, this clone turned up a few times. What it recognizes is unknown. The source is an adult with an advanced solid tumor such as melanoma, head and neck, liver or kidney cancer. The rearrangement joins TRBV5-4 to TRBJ1-1; 7 bases align to TRBD1. The sequences come from CD4+ or CD8+ T cells sorted from blood, collected in a trial of the OX40 agonist ivuxolimab. CDR3 DNA: TGTGCCAGCAGCTACCAGACAGGGAGGGGAGCTTTCTTT. It encodes CASSYQTGRGAFF. Combining the CDR3 with reference TRBV5-4 and TRBJ1-1 gives the whole variable domain ETGVTQSPTHLIKTRGQQVTLRCSSQSGHNTVSWYQQALGQGPQFIFQYYREEENGRGNFPPRFSGLQFPNYSSELNVNALELDDSALYLCASSYQTGRGAFFGQGTRLTVV.